The 13 T cell receptor beta chains below all came from one sample that was sequenced in a study of spatial heterogeneity in lung cancer. The sample's time point: blood at routine non-recurrence follow-up after resection. No cells were sorted before sequencing. The whole RNA sequenced was extracted from tumor, nontumor lung or frozen PBMC. TCRdb reanalysed the 5' RACE reads using MiXCR and keeps one entry per CDR3 protein. The repertoire holds about 120,000 distinct CDR3 sequences, with more than 10% as singletons. Here the sequenced sample was PBMCs, taken at follow-up. The receptors were sampled from a male donor with early-stage non-small cell lung cancer.

This chain joins TRBV20-1 and TRBJ2-3; a possible D gene is TRBD2 (6 bases). This CDR3 comprises 15 residues. The V gene's germline CDR1 is DFQATT and CDR2 SNEGSKA (reference sequence). V lost 8 bases and J 1 base, leaving 19 bases between the germline ends. The DNA of the CDR3 is TGCAGTCTTGTAAGGGGCGGGGCCGGCACAGATACGCAGTATTTT. Its protein is CSLVRGGAGTDTQYF.

This clonotype has a handful of counts. This chain uses TRBV29-1 with TRBJ2-7; 7 bases are a match to TRBD1. The CDR3 runs to 13 residues. Per the germline V gene, CDR1 is SQVTM and CDR2 is ANQGSEA. Trimming cost V 7 bases and J 4 bases; bases outside gene matches: 10. The CDR3 DNA follows: TGCAGCGCCGCTCCGACAGGGAAGTACGAGCAGTACTTC. It encodes CSAAPTGKYEQYF.

In this sample, this clonotype turned up a few times. The gene calls are TRBV20-1 and TRBJ1-1; D is unresolved. V dropped 5 bases and J dropped 0 bases, with 10 bases sitting between them. There are 13 residues in the CDR3. Germline V gene sequence: CDR1 DFQATT, CDR2 SNEGSKA (reference sequence). CDR3 protein: CSAGREVNTEAFF. CDR3 nucleotides: TGCAGTGCTGGAAGGGAGGTGAACACTGAAGCTTTCTTT.

This clonotype was seen repeatedly, ten times or more. V usage is TRBV20-1 and J usage is TRBJ2-7, with D perhaps TRBD2 (6 bases). The V end lost 0 bases, the J end lost 5 bases, and 14 bases lay between the germline ends. The CDR3 has 14 residues. CDR1 is DFQATT, CDR2 SNEGSKA, per germline (reference sequence). Written as DNA, the CDR3 is TGCAGTGCTAGAGACCGGATGCGGGGTGACGAGCAGTACTTC. It is translated as CSARDRMRGDEQYF.

This clonotype was counted many times. The chain recombines TRBV7-3 with TRBJ1-5; TRBD1 aligns across 8 bases. The CDR3 consists of 15 residues. The V gene's germline CDR1 is SGHTA and CDR2 FQGTGA. After removal of 5 bases from V and 2 bases from J, the junction contained 5 bases not matched to a gene. The CDR3 protein is CASSPGGAGNQPQHF. The CDR3, as DNA: TGTGCCAGCAGCCCAGGGGGCGCGGGCAATCAGCCCCAGCATTTT.

V and J are TRBV5-1 and TRBJ2-1, with 13 positions matching TRBD2. Germline V lookup: CDR1 SGHRS, CDR2 YFSETQ. CDR3 length: 16 residues. The trim removed 2 bases at V and 5 bases at J, leaving 4 bases unmatched. The CDR3 bases are TGCGCCAGCAGCTTCCTGACTAGCGGGGGGAACAATGAGCAGTTCTTC. Translating gives CASSFLTSGGNNEQFF. The full variable domain, completed using reference TRBV5-1 and TRBJ2-1, is KAGVTQTPRYLIKTRGQQVTLSCSPISGHRSVSWYQQTPGQGLQFLFEYFSETQRNKGNFPGRFSGRQFSNSRSEMNVSTLELGDSALYLCASSFLTSGGNNEQFFGPGTRLTVL.

The sample holds a few counts of this clonotype. The rearrangement uses TRBV15 and TRBJ1-5; no reliable D call. This CDR3 is built from 15 residues. The germline V and J ends were trimmed by 0 bases and 0 bases, with 6 bases remaining between them. Germline V CDR1 and CDR2: LNHNV, YYDKDF (reference sequence). The CDR3 nucleotides are TGTGCCACCAGCAGAGATCCGACTAGCAATCAGCCCCAGCATTTT. Translation: CATSRDPTSNQPQHF.

This clonotype came up many times. This chain links TRBV27 with TRBJ2-6; tentatively, D is TRBD1 (5 bases). Germline CDR1 MNHEY, CDR2 SMNVEV (reference sequence). The CDR3 runs to 15 residues. V lost 6 bases and J lost 1, with 10 bases in between. The CDR3, as DNA: TGTGCCAGCAGCTTGACAGTTTCTGGGGCCAACGTCCTGACTTTC. As protein: CASSLTVSGANVLTF.

The V gene is TRBV28, the J gene TRBJ2-7; D may match TRBD1 or TRBD2 (6 bases each). The V end lost 6 bases, the J end lost 4 bases, and 22 bases lay between the germline ends. CDR1 and CDR2 from the germline V gene are MDHEN and SYDVKM. The CDR3 is made up of 16 amino acids. CDR3 DNA: TGTGCCAGCAGCCCCCCTAGGGGGACTGGGGGTTACGAGCAGTACTTC. Translation gives CASSPPRGTGGYEQYF.

There are a few counts of this clonotype. The rearrangement uses TRBV28 and TRBJ1-4; 7 positions match TRBD1. Germline V gene data show CDR1 as MDHEN and CDR2 as SYDVKM. The CDR3 runs to 15 residues. V lost 5 bases and J lost 4; bases outside the gene matches: 7. The CDR3, as DNA: TGTGCCAGCAGTCAATCGGACAGGTATAATGAAAAACTGTTTTTT. Its protein product is CASSQSDRYNEKLFF.

A few counts support this clonotype. The J gene is TRBJ2-2, the V gene TRBV7-2; D gene uncertain. This CDR3 has 13 amino acids. The germline V gene encodes CDR1 SGHTA and CDR2 FQGNSA. V was trimmed by 5 bases and J by 1 base, leaving 5 bases between them. The DNA of the CDR3 is TGTGCCAGCAGCAGGGTGAACACCGGGGAGCTGTTTTTT. This encodes CASSRVNTGELFF.

This chain links TRBV7-9 with TRBJ2-7; 10 bases are a match to TRBD1. Germline loops: CDR1 SEHNR, CDR2 FQNEAQ (reference sequence). V dropped 5 bases and J dropped 4; count of bases not matched to a gene: 2. This CDR3 spans 13 amino acids. The DNA for the CDR3 is TGTGCCAGCAGCGACAGGGGGCATTACGAGCAGTACTTC. This encodes CASSDRGHYEQYF.

The V call is TRBV9, the J call TRBJ2-1; D remains unclear. The CDR3 totals 17 residues. The ends were cut back, 2 bases at V and 1 base at J, with 16 bases in the middle. CDR1 is SGDLS, CDR2 YYNGEE, per germline. The CDR3 sequence is CASSVGPVPSSYNEQFF. DNA for the CDR3: TGTGCCAGCAGCGTTGGGCCGGTCCCCTCTTCCTACAATGAGCAGTTCTTC.